The clone carrying this TCR beta chain qualifies as medium-sized. The antigen remains undetermined. Thyroid surgery was performed in patients who had received no treatment beforehand. This entry belongs to a study of metastatic and nonmetastatic thyroid tumors. General study findings and limits: When malignant thyroid tumors were compared with benign nodules, TCR beta diversity was reportedly significantly higher in the malignant tumors. This held in both blood and tumor samples.

MiXCR reprocessed the PCR reads for TCRdb. The data hold 10,000 to 12,000 clones, with 28% observed a single time. The trim removed 5 bases at V and 6 bases at J, leaving 7 bases unmatched. From germline, CDR1 is DFQATT and CDR2 SNEGSKA (reference sequence). The CDR3 runs to 14 residues. The sequenced material came from tumor tissue. The V call is TRBV20-1, the J call TRBJ1-4, with 9 nucleotides matching TRBD1. The origin of this receptor is a male donor with papillary thyroid cancer or a benign thyroid nodule (not recorded which). Some clones in this sample may be carry-over from other donors' samples. The CDR3 DNA sequence: TGCAGTGCTCCATTGACAGGGGGAGATGAAAAACTGTTTTTT. Its protein product is CSAPLTGGDEKLFF.